The sample holds a few counts of the clone carrying this T cell receptor (beta chain). Its antigen is currently unknown. With template switching, a universal primer site was added, and the cDNA carried unique molecular identifiers. In TCRdb, the 5' RACE reads were re-called with MiXCR into one record per CDR3 protein. There are 500,000 to 550,000 distinct CDR3 sequences in the sample; around 24% occur only once, and more than 0.4% lies in the top ten. The source of the sample is a study of identical twins. Whole-study findings and limits: Models predicted less out-of-frame TCR alpha sharing in monozygotic twins than was found. Insertion counts were lower in abundant cord blood beta clonotypes, a trend that memory repertoires did not show.

Healthy Caucasian individuals made up all the donors. This CDR3 has 16 amino acids. From germline, CDR1 is MGHRA and CDR2 YSYEKL. V gave up 5 bases and J gave up 6 bases, with 17 bases separating them. This sample was shared with a second study, whose subject was yellow fever vaccine responses in identical twins.

The chain combines TRBV4-1 with TRBJ1-6; possible D gene TRBD1, 6 bases. This TCR was recovered from a woman aged 18-29 years in good health. Material: CD4+ T cells sorted from blood. CDR3 nucleotides: TGCGCCAGCAGCGGACAGACAACCCGGGTTAATTCACCCCTCCACTTT. It specifies CASSGQTTRVNSPLHF.